The T cell receptor (beta chain) described here comes from a study of blood T cell repertoires in COVID-19 (dated by TCRdb to about 2020). The study in broad terms: Collaborator samples came from the United States, Italy and Spain and covered acute and convalescent phases of COVID-19. Where available, HLA class I and class II types were taken from metadata supplied by the sample provider and were not determined by assay-based typing. The sample metadata nearly always contained a de-identified subject ID, COVID-19 status, age in years and sex. The material from the prospective study consisted of cDNA or gDNA derived from T cells, B-cell-depleted T cells, or PBMCs. The dataset comprised deeply sampled blood TCRbeta repertoires from subjects exposed to, actively infected with, or recovered from COVID-19. The repertoires were released in a freely available public database intended as a resource for research on the immune response to SARS-CoV-2. The samples were drawn from two sources: the first 160 participants of the ongoing ImmuneRACE study, and 1,254 subjects contributed by 6 global collaborators.

The count of this clone is one. The antigen this receptor binds is unknown. The input lacks base qualities; no much larger clone sits a single base away. Collaborating institutions collected whole blood in K2EDTA tubes following their own protocols. For TCRbeta analysis, collaborators shipped samples in one of three forms: frozen whole blood, isolated PBMCs, or DNA extracted from either of those sample types. TCRbeta CDR3 regions were amplified from genomic DNA by means of the immunoSEQ Assay, a bias-controlled multiplex PCR. Concerning the study's data processing: The number of nucleated cells in each sample was estimated by amplification of reference gene primers within the assay. Sequence reads were collapsed and filtered to measure the absolute abundance of every unique TCRbeta CDR3 rearrangement. For each sample, productive Simpson clonality was calculated as the square root of Simpson's diversity index across productive rearrangements. TCRdb retrieved this table from immuneACCESS and kept in-frame rearrangements only. Not all clones are present; in checked studies, unresolved V genes account for under half, and no reason is known for the remainder. The V and J calls and clone size were taken over from that table, and D and trimming were inferred from the DNA. The sample table contains about 180,000 clones; only one count was recorded for 80% to 90% of them. The top ten constitute under 3.5% of the sample.

The paper as a whole reports these results and caveats: The quantity of clinical and demographic metadata differed by source and by participant and was supplied without curation.

V lost 3 bases and J lost 6 bases; the stretch between them is 13 bases long. For CDR1 and CDR2, the germline V gene lists SGHRS and YFSETQ. CDR3 length: 15 amino acids, cysteine to phenylalanine. Only the CDR3 DNA is retained, 45 bases long and in frame from the first base. The specimen was peripheral blood. The clonotype comes from a man in his fifties or sixties with acute or convalescent COVID-19. Recombination joined TRBV5-1 with TRBJ1-6; the best D guess is TRBD1, with 6 bases matching. The nucleotides are TGCGCCAGCAGCTCCACAGGGATCGGTAATTCACCCCTCCACTTT. Protein translation: CASSSTGIGNSPLHF.